This TCR beta chain was identified in a study of T cells after yellow fever vaccination. Study in general: The authors prepared low-cell-number fractions using SMART-Seq v4 Ultra Low Input.

The germline gives CDR1 SGHAT, CDR2 FQNNGV. Between the trimmed V and J ends, which lost 2 bases and 1 base, there was a span of 11 bases. The CDR3 extends over 16 amino acids. Broader study findings: Researchers cautioned that FACS-sorted repertoires could harbor abundant clonotypes contaminating from the bulk population.

By 5'RACE template switching, TCR cDNA was produced, with a universal primer site and UMIs added in the process. TCRdb processed the 5' RACE reads anew with MiXCR; each CDR3 protein has one entry. The sample includes about 260,000 distinct CDR3 sequences, roughly 4.8% of them seen just once. Comment on this clonotype: Its antigen is currently unknown.

The sequenced sample was CD4+ T cells sorted from PBMCs, obtained on the day of the yellow fever booster vaccination. This receptor was identified in a man between 18 and 29 years old who received the YFV17D yellow fever vaccine. The chain recombines TRBV11-2 with TRBJ2-2; D is possibly TRBD1 (6 bases). In DNA form, the CDR3 reads TGTGCCAGCAGCTTATCGGGACACCTGAACACCGGGGAGCTGTTTTTT. Its protein is CASSLSGHLNTGELFF.